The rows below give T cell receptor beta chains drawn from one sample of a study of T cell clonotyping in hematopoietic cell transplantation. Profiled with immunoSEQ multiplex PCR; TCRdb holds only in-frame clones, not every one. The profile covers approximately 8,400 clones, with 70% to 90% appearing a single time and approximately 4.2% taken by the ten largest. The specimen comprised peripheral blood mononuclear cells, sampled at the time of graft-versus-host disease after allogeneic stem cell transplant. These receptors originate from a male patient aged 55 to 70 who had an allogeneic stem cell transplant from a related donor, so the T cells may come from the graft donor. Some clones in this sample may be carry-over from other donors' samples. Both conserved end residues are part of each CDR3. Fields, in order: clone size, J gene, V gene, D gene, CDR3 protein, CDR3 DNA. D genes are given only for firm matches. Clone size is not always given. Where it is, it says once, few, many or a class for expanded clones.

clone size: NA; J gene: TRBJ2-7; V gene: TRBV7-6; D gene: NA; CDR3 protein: CASSSQGGYEQYF; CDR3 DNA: TGTGCCAGCAGCTCGCAGGGCGGCTACGAGCAGTACTTC
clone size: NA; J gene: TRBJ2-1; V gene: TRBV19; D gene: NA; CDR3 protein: CASSIVKAGGRNEQFF; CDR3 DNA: TGTGCCAGTAGTATAGTAAAGGCCGGAGGGAGGAATGAGCAGTTCTTC
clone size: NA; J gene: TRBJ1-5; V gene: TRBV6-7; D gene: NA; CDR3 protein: CASSGAGQPQHF; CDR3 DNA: TGTGCCAGCTCAGGGGCAGGTCAGCCCCAGCATTTT
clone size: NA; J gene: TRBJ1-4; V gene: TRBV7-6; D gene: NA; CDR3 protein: CASSSVGNEKLFF; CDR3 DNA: TGTGCCAGCAGTTCCGTCGGTAATGAAAAACTGTTTTTT
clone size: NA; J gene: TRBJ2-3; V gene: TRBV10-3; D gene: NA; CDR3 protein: CAISEGTLGWDTQYF; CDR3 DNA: TGTGCCATCAGTGAAGGGACTTTGGGTTGGGATACGCAGTATTTT
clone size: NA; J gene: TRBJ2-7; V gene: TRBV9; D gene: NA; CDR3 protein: CASSVDSSTTYEQYF; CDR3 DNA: TGTGCCAGCAGCGTCGACAGCTCAACCACCTACGAGCAGTACTTC
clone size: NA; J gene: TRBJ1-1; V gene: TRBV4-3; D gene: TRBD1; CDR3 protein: CASSQGPGPRGPLNTEAFF; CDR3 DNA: TGCGCCAGCAGCCAGGGTCCCGGGCCTAGGGGGCCCCTGAACACTGAAGCTTTCTTT
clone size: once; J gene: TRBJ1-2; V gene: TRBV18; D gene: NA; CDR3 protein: CASSPAGDGYTF; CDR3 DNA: TGTGCCAGCTCACCGGCCGGCGATGGCTACACCTTC
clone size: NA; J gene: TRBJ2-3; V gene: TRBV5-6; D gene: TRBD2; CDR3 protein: CASSFVTSGGLDTQYF; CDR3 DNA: TGTGCCAGCAGCTTCGTCACTAGCGGGGGCCTAGATACGCAGTATTTT
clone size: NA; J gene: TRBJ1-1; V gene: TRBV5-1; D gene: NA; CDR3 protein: CASSLAFNRDGEAFF; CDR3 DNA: TGCGCCAGCAGCTTGGCGTTCAACCGGGACGGTGAAGCTTTCTTT
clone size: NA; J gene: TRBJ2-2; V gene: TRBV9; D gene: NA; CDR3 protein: CASSPRTNPAGELFF; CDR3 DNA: TGTGCCAGCAGCCCCCGGACGAACCCAGCCGGGGAGCTGTTTTTT
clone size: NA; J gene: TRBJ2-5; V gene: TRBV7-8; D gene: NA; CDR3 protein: CASSRMGAQYF; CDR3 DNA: TGTGCCAGCAGCAGGATGGGGGCCCAGTACTTC
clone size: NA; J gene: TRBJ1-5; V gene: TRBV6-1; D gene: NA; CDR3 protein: CASSGGGQPQHF; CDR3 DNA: TGTGCCAGCAGTGGCGGGGGTCAGCCCCAGCATTTT
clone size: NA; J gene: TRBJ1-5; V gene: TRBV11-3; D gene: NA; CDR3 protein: CASSLERGEAQHF; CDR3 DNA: TGTGCCAGCAGCTTAGAAAGGGGGGAAGCCCAGCATTTT
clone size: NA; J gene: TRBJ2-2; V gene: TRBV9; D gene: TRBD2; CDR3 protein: CASSAGGGANTGELFF; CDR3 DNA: TGTGCCAGCAGCGCTGGGGGGGGAGCGAACACCGGGGAGCTGTTTTTT
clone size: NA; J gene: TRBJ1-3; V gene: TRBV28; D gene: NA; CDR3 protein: CASNKGTYSGNTIYF; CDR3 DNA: TGTGCCAGCAATAAGGGAACTTACTCTGGAAACACCATATATTTT